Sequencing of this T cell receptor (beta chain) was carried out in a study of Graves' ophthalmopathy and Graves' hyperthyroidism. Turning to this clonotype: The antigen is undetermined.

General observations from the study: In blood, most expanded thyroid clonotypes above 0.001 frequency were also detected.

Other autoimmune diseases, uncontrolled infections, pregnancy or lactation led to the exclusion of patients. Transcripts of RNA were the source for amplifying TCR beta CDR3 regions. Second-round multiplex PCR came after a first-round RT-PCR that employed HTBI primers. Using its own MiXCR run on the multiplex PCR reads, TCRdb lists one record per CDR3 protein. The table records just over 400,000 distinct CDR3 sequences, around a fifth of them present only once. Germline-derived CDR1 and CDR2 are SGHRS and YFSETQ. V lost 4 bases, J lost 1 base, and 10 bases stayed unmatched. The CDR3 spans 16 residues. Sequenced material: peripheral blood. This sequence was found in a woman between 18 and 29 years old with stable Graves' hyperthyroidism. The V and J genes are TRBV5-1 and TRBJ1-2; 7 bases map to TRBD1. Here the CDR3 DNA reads TGCGCCAGCAGCGCCGCCCGACAGGGACTTAACTATGGCTACACCTTC. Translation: CASSAARQGLNYGYTF.